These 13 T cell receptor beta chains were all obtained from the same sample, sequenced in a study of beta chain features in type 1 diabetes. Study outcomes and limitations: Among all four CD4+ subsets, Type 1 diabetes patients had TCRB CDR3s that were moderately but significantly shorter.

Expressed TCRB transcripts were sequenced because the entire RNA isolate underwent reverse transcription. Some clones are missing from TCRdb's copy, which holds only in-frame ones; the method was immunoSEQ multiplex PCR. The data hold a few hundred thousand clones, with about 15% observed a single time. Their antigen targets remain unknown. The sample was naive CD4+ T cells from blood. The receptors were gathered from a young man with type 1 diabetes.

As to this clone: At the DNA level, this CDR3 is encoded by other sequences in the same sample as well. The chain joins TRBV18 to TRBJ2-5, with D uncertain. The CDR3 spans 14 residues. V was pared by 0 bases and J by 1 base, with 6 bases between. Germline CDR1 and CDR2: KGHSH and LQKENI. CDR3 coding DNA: TGTGCCAGCTCACCACCCTCAGGCCAAGAGACCCAGTACTTC. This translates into CASSPPSGQETQYF.

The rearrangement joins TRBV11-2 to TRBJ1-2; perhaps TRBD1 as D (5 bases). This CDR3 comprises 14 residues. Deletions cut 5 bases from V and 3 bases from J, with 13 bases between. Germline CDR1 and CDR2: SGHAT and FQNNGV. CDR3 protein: CASSLTGGDYGYTF. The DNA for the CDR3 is TGTGCCAGCAGCCTAACCGGGGGAGACTATGGCTACACCTTC.

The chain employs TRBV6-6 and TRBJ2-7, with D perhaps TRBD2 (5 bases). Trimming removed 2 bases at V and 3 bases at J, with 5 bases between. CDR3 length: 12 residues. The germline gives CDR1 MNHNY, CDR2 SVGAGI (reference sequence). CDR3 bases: TGTGCCAGCAGTTACACTAGCTACGAGCAGTACTTC. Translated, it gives CASSYTSYEQYF.

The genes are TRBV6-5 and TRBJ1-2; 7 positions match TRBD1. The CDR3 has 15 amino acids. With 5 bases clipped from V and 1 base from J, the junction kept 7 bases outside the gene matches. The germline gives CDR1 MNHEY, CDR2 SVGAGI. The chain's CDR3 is CASSTHQGGNYGYTF. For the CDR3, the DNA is TGTGCCAGCAGTACTCATCAGGGGGGTAACTATGGCTACACCTTC.

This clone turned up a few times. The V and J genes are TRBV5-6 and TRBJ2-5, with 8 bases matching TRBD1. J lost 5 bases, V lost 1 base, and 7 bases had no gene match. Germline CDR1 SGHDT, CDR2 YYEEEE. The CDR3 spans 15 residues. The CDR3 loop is CASSLSPTGGETQYF. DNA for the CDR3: TGTGCCAGCAGCTTGTCCCCAACAGGGGGGGAGACCCAGTACTTC.

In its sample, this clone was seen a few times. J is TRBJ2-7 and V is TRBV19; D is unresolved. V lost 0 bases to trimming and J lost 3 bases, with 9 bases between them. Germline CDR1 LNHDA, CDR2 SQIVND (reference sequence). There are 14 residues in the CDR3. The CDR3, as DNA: TGTGCCAGTAGTATAGATGGCGGAAACTACGAGCAGTACTTC. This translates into CASSIDGGNYEQYF. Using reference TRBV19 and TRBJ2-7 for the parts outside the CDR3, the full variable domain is DGGITQSPKYLFRKEGQNVTLSCEQNLNHDAMYWYRQDPGQGLRLIYYSQIVNDFQKGDIAEGYSVSREKKESFPLTVTSAQKNPTAFYLCASSIDGGNYEQYFGPGTRLTVT.

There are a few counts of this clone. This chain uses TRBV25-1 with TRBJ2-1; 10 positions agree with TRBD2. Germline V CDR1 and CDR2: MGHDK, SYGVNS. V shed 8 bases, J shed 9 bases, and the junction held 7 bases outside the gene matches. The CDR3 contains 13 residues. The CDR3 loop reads CASLGTSVIEQFF. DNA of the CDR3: TGTGCCAGCCTGGGGACTAGCGTCATTGAGCAGTTCTTC.

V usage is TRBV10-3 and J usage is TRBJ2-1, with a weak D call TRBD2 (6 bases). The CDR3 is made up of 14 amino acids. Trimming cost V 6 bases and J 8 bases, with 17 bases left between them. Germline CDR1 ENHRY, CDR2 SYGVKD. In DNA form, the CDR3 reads TGTGCCATCAGCCTTTCGACTAGTGGGGATGAGCAGTTCTTC. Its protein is CAISLSTSGDEQFF.

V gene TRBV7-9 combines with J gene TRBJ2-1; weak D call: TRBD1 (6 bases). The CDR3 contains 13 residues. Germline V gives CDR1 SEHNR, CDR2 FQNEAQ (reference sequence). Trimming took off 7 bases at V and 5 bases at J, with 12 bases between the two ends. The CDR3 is CASTRDTNNEQFF. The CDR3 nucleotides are TGTGCCAGCACCCGGGACACTAACAATGAGCAGTTCTTC.

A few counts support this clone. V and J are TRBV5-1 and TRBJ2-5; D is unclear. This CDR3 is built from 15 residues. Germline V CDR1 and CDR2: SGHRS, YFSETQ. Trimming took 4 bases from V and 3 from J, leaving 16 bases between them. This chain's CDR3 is CASSVGVAPEETQYF. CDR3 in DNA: TGCGCCAGCAGCGTTGGTGTAGCCCCCGAAGAGACCCAGTACTTC.

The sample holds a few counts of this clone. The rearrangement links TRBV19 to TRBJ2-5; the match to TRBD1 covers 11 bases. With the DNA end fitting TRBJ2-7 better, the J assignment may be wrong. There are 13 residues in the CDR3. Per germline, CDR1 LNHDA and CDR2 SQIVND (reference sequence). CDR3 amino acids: CASGTGGSYEQYF. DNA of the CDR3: TGTGCCAGTGGGACAGGGGGCTCCTACGAGCAGTACTTC.

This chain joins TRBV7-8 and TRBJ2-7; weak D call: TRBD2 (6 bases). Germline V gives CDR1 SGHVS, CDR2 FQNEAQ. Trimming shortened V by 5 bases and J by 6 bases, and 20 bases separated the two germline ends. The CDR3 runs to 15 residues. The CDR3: CASSGGKADSGEQYF. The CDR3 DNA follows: TGTGCCAGCAGCGGCGGGAAGGCAGATAGCGGCGAGCAGTACTTC.

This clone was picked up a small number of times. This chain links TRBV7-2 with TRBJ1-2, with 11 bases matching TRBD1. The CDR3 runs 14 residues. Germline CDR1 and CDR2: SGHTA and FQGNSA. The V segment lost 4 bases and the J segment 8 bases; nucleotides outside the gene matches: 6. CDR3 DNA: TGTGCCAGCAGCTCGGACAGGGGGCCGCGGGGCTACACCTTC. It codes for CASSSDRGPRGYTF.